The 28 T cell receptor beta chains listed next were all sequenced from one sample in a study of response to subunit inactivated influenza vaccine. TCRdb analysed the RT-PCR reads with MiXCR anew, one entry per CDR3 protein. The repertoire consists of hundreds of thousands of distinct CDR3 sequences, with approximately 15% occurring once and the leading ten covering roughly 12%. The material sequenced was PBMCs from blood, taken roughly 13 days after vaccination. The receptors stem from a man in his fifties who received an inactivated influenza vaccine.

The chain has TRBV7-8 and TRBJ2-1; the D is unclear. V was cut by 11 bases and J by 8 bases, with 22 bases left in between. The CDR3 extends over 14 amino acids. Germline V gene data show CDR1 as SGHVS and CDR2 as FQNEAQ. The CDR3 region has the DNA TGTGCCTCGCGGTTGCTTTTGACAATCGATGAGCAGTTCTTC. Translated, it gives CASRLLLTIDEQFF. Based on the CDR3 plus reference TRBV7-8 and TRBJ2-1, the full variable domain is GAGVSQSPRYKVAKRGQDVALRCDPISGHVSLFWYQQALGQGPEFLTYFQNEAQLDKSGLPSDRFFAERPEGSVSTLKIQRTQQEDSAVYLCASRLLLTIDEQFFGPGTRLTVL.

This clonotype was recorded a few times. This rearrangement joins TRBV5-1 to TRBJ2-7; D may be TRBD1 (5 bases). The germline gives CDR1 SGHRS, CDR2 YFSETQ. The CDR3 totals 14 residues. V was pared by 5 bases and J by 3 bases, with 15 bases between. CDR3 nucleotides: TGCGCCAGCAGTTTAAGTAAGGGGAACTACGAGCAGTACTTC. Translated, it gives CASSLSKGNYEQYF.

This sequence joins TRBV5-6 and TRBJ1-1, with TRBD1 matching 7 bases. The CDR3 is 15 amino acids. The V and J ends lost 0 bases and 4 bases, in that order; junction bases with no gene match: 6. The germline V gene encodes CDR1 SGHDT and CDR2 YYEEEE. CDR3 region: CASSLARQGRTEAFF. The CDR3 bases are TGTGCCAGCAGCTTGGCCAGACAGGGTCGCACTGAAGCTTTCTTT. The full variable domain, rest sourced from reference TRBV5-6 and TRBJ1-1, is DAGVTQSPTHLIKTRGQQVTLRCSPKSGHDTVSWYQQALGQGPQFIFQYYEEEERQRGNFPDRFSGHQFPNYSSELNVNALLLGDSALYLCASSLARQGRTEAFFGQGTRLTVV.

This rearrangement joins TRBV6-1 to TRBJ1-2; D gene uncertain. With 7 bases removed from V and 4 bases from J, the gap between germline ends came to 16 bases. Germline CDR1 MNHNS, CDR2 SASEGT. CDR3 length equals 14 residues. CDR3 protein: CASTPGERAYGYTF. CDR3 nucleotides: TGTGCCAGCACCCCTGGGGAAAGGGCCTATGGCTACACCTTC.

Only a few counts were recorded for this clonotype. The chain joins TRBV7-2 to TRBJ2-1; possible D gene TRBD1, 6 bases. Germline loops: CDR1 SGHTA, CDR2 FQGNSA. The CDR3 sequence is 15 residues long. V lost 8 bases, J lost 4 bases, and 18 bases lay in between. The CDR3 protein is CASHAGTRSYNEQFF. CDR3 nucleotide sequence: TGTGCCAGCCACGCCGGGACACGAAGTTACAATGAGCAGTTCTTC.

The sample holds a few counts of this clonotype. The CDR3 loop is CSVLGQGLLYNEQFF. Written as DNA, the CDR3 is TGCAGCGTTTTGGGACAGGGGCTTTTGTACAATGAGCAGTTCTTC. This chain links TRBV29-1 with TRBJ2-1, with 10 bases lining up with TRBD1. Germline CDR1 is SQVTM and CDR2 is ANQGSEA. V trimming: 5 bases; J trimming: 4 bases; junction bases outside the gene matches: 8. The CDR3 is 15 residues long.

The chain is built from TRBV7-3 and TRBJ2-3, with 7 bases that match TRBD2. The V segment lost 1 base and the J segment 5 bases; nucleotides outside the gene matches: 3. The CDR3 spans 14 residues. Germline CDR1 is SGHTA and CDR2 is FQGTGA. This chain's CDR3 is CASSLRTREDTQYF. In nucleotides, the CDR3 is TGTGCCAGCAGCTTAAGGACTAGAGAAGATACGCAGTATTTT.

The chain links TRBV3-1 to TRBJ2-5; D is ambiguous. CDR1 is LGHDT, CDR2 YNNKEL, per germline (reference sequence). There are 15 residues in the CDR3. Trimming removed 0 bases at V and 5 bases at J, with 13 bases between. The CDR3 DNA sequence: TGTGCCAGCAGCCAAGAGAGTGGTTTGGCGGAGACCCAGTACTTC. It is translated as CASSQESGLAETQYF.

CDR3 in DNA: TGTGCTTCCCCACCCTCGGGACAGGGAAACTCCTACAATGAGCAGTTCTTC. Translation gives CASPPSGQGNSYNEQFF. The chain recombines TRBV6-7 with TRBJ2-1, with 9 positions matching TRBD1. Being an ORF, TRBV6-7 has a function that is uncertain. This CDR3 spans 17 amino acids.

In this sample, this clonotype turned up a few times. The V and J genes are TRBV5-1 and TRBJ2-7; 7 bases agree with TRBD1. J gave up 5 bases and V 2 bases, and 10 bases lay outside the gene matches. The CDR3 contains 15 residues. Germline-derived CDR1 and CDR2 are SGHRS and YFSETQ. Written as DNA, the CDR3 is TGCGCCAGCAGCTTAAGGGGCGACAGGGTGAACGAGCAGTACTTC. This encodes CASSLRGDRVNEQYF.

The chain carries TRBV4-1 and TRBJ2-3, with 8 bases that match TRBD2. CDR3 size: 14 residues. From germline, CDR1 is MGHRA and CDR2 YSYEKL. V shed 4 bases and J 6 bases; nucleotides not matched to a gene: 6. For the CDR3, the DNA is TGCGCCAGCAGCCCCAGACTAGCGCAGGATACGCAGTATTTT. It codes for CASSPRLAQDTQYF.

There are a few counts of this clonotype. The V and J genes are TRBV12-3 or TRBV12-4 and TRBJ1-2, with D possibly TRBD1 on 6 matching bases. V was trimmed by 7 bases and J by 4 bases, leaving 16 bases between them. CDR3 length: 14 amino acids. CDR3 nucleotide sequence: TGTGCCAGCACTAGACGCCGAGGGGGCTATGGCTACACCTTC. It encodes CASTRRRGGYGYTF.

This clonotype was observed a handful of times. V is TRBV4-2 and J is TRBJ2-7, with 10 bases lining up with TRBD2. With V trimmed by 1 base and J by 4 bases, 7 bases remained unmatched. The CDR3 has 16 residues. The germline V gene has CDR1 LGHNA and CDR2 YNFKEQ. The CDR3 DNA reads as TGTGCCAGCAGCCAAGTAGGAAGCGGGGGGGCTTACGAGCAGTACTTC. Translating gives CASSQVGSGGAYEQYF.

This clonotype was counted only a few times. V gene TRBV27 combines with J gene TRBJ1-5; no reliable D call. The CDR3 is 16 amino acids. The V end was cut by 0 bases, the J end by 5 bases, with 14 bases between. Germline V CDR1 and CDR2: MNHEY, SMNVEV (reference sequence). The CDR3: CASSLSGTGTYQPQHF. CDR3 bases: TGTGCCAGCAGTTTATCAGGAACCGGTACCTATCAGCCCCAGCATTTT.

This clonotype came up a few times. J is TRBJ1-4 and V is TRBV5-1; D unclear. The CDR3 has 16 amino acids. Germline lookup yields CDR1 SGHRS and CDR2 YFSETQ. Trimming removed 1 base at V and 3 bases at J, with 13 bases between. The DNA for the CDR3 is TGCGCCAGCAGCTTGATGGCCGTCGGGGCTAATGAAAAACTGTTTTTT. It is translated as CASSLMAVGANEKLFF.

This clonotype was counted at least ten times. The chain employs TRBV20-1 and TRBJ2-5; the match to TRBD2 covers 12 bases. Per germline, CDR1 DFQATT and CDR2 SNEGSKA (reference sequence). Trimming cost V 6 bases and J 5 bases; bases outside gene matches: 7. The CDR3 spans 14 residues. This chain's CDR3 is CSAARLAGVETQYF. The CDR3, as DNA: TGCAGTGCCGCAAGACTAGCGGGAGTGGAGACCCAGTACTTC.

This clonotype was seen only a few times. The CDR3 DNA reads TGTGCCTGGACCCGCACCGGGGAGCTGTTTTTT. Translated, it gives CAWTRTGELFF. The chain employs TRBV30 and TRBJ2-2; D is unresolved. Germline V gene lookup returns CDR1 GTSNPN and CDR2 SVGIG (reference sequence). Trimming pared 4 bases from V and 4 bases from J, leaving 4 bases between. The CDR3 has 11 residues.

This chain links TRBV20-1 with TRBJ2-7, with D perhaps matching TRBD1 (7 bases). Germline lookup yields CDR1 DFQATT and CDR2 SNEGSKA (reference sequence). Trimming stripped 0 bases from V and 1 base from J, with 19 bases between. This CDR3 has 17 residues. This CDR3 reads CSARDHLRPGGSYEQYF. CDR3 nucleotides: TGCAGTGCTAGAGATCATCTTAGGCCAGGGGGGTCCTACGAGCAGTACTTC.

This clonotype occurred a few times. The chain's CDR3 is CASSFDRGNTIYF. The DNA for the CDR3 is TGTGCCAGCAGCTTCGACAGGGGAAACACCATATATTTT. This sequence joins TRBV7-2 and TRBJ1-3; possibly TRBD1 for D (6 bases). Germline CDR1 and CDR2: SGHTA and FQGNSA. With 3 bases removed from V and 4 bases from J, the gap between germline ends came to 7 bases. The CDR3 length is 13 residues.

V is TRBV28 and J is TRBJ2-1, with 12 nucleotides matching TRBD2. The V gene end was trimmed by 5 bases and the J gene end by 8 bases; junction bases not matched to a gene: 13. The CDR3 covers 17 residues. Germline V lookup: CDR1 MDHEN, CDR2 SYDVKM. CDR3 residues: CASSLVPSSGGAHEQFF. In DNA, the CDR3 is TGTGCCAGCAGTCTTGTGCCCTCTAGCGGGGGGGCGCATGAGCAGTTCTTC.

There are many counts of this clonotype. V usage is TRBV12-3 or TRBV12-4 and J usage is TRBJ2-5, with D perhaps matching TRBD1 (5 bases). V was clipped by 2 bases and J by 0 bases, with 13 bases between them. This CDR3 spans 16 amino acids. In DNA form, the CDR3 reads TGTGCCAGCAGTTTACAGGCAGGGCGATACCAAGAGACCCAGTACTTC. Amino acids: CASSLQAGRYQETQYF.

The V and J genes are TRBV6-2 or TRBV6-3 and TRBJ2-1; TRBD1 matches at 7 bases. CDR1 MNHEY and CDR2 SVGEGT come from the germline V gene. After removal of 2 bases from V and 5 bases from J, the junction contained 12 bases not matched to a gene. This CDR3 comprises 17 residues. The CDR3 loop reads CASSYPSTGVRNNEQFF. The CDR3 nucleotides are TGTGCCAGCAGTTACCCTAGTACAGGGGTACGAAACAATGAGCAGTTCTTC.

This clonotype was counted a few times. The chain links TRBV28 to TRBJ2-6, with D hard to call. Germline V gives CDR1 MDHEN, CDR2 SYDVKM. V was trimmed by 7 bases and J by 4 bases, leaving 11 bases between them. The CDR3 consists of 14 residues. The CDR3 reads CASIQRGGANVLTF. In nucleotides, the CDR3 is TGTGCCAGCATCCAACGAGGAGGGGCCAACGTCCTGACTTTC.

V usage is TRBV12-3 or TRBV12-4 and J usage is TRBJ2-7; no reliable D call. The CDR3 runs 13 residues. Trimming took 2 bases from V and 2 from J, leaving 7 bases between them. The CDR3 region has the DNA TGTGCCAGCAGTTTAAACCGAACCTACGAGCAGTACTTC. Encoded protein: CASSLNRTYEQYF.

This clonotype has more than one count but fewer than ten. The V gene is TRBV15, the J gene TRBJ2-7, with D perhaps matching TRBD2 (6 bases). Germline V gene lookup returns CDR1 LNHNV and CDR2 YYDKDF (reference sequence). This CDR3 is 15 amino acids long. The germline V and J ends were trimmed by 8 bases and 4 bases, with 21 bases remaining between them. CDR3 coding DNA: TGTGCCACCTCGGGGGTAGCAGGAGGTCTTTACGAGCAGTACTTC. It yields the protein CATSGVAGGLYEQYF.

The chain couples TRBV19 to TRBJ2-7; tentative D call: TRBD2 (5 bases). The V and J ends lost 7 bases and 1 base respectively, with 11 bases between them. Germline values: CDR1 LNHDA, CDR2 SQIVND (reference sequence). The length of the CDR3 is 13 residues. Here the CDR3 reads CASMERGSYEQYF. As DNA, the CDR3 is TGTGCCAGTATGGAACGGGGATCCTACGAGCAGTACTTC.

This clonotype has just a few counts. V gene TRBV29-1 combines with J gene TRBJ1-2; TRBD1 is a possible D gene (5 bases). The germline V gene encodes CDR1 SQVTM and CDR2 ANQGSEA. V was pared by 5 bases and J by 5 bases, with 12 bases between. CDR3 length: 12 residues. DNA for the CDR3: TGCAGCGTTTGGGGGGGAGGGTATGGCTACACCTTC. Protein product: CSVWGGGYGYTF.

The V gene is TRBV7-2, the J gene TRBJ2-1; TRBD2 aligns across 7 bases. Trimming took 5 bases from V and 2 from J; bases not matched to a gene: 6. Germline V gene sequence: CDR1 SGHTA, CDR2 FQGNSA. The CDR3 length is 15 residues. CDR3 in amino acids: CASSPSGSPYNEQFF. CDR3 sequence (DNA): TGTGCCAGCAGCCCTAGCGGATCTCCCTACAATGAGCAGTTCTTC.